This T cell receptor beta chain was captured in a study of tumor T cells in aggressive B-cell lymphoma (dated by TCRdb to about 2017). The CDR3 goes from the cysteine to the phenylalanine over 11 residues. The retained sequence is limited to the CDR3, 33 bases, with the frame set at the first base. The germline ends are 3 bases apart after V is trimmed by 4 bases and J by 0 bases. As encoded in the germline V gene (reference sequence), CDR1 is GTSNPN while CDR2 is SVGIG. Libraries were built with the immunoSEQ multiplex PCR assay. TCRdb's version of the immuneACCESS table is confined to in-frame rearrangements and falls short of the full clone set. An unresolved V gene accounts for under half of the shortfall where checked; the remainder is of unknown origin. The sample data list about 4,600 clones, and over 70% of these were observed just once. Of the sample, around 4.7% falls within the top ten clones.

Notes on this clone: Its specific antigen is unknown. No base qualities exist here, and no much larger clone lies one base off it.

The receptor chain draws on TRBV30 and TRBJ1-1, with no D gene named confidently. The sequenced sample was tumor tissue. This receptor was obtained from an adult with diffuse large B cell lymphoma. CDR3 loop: CAWTVNTEAFF. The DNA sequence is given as TGTGCCTGGACAGTGAACACTGAAGCTTTCTTT.